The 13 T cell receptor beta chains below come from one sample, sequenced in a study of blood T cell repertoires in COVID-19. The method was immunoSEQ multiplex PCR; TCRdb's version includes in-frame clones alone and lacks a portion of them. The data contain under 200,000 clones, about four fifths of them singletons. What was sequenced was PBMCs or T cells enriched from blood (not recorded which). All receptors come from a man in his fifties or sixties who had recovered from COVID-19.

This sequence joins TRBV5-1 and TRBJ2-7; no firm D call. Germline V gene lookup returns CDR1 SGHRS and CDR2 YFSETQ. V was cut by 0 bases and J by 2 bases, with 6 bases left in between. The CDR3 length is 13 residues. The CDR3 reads CASSLGEAYEQYF. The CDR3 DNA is TGCGCCAGCAGCTTGGGCGAAGCCTACGAGCAGTACTTC.

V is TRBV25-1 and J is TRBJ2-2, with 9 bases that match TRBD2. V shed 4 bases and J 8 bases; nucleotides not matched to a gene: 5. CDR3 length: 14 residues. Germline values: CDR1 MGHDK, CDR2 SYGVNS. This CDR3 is CASSVLAGPGELFF. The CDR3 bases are TGTGCCAGCAGTGTTCTAGCGGGACCGGGGGAGCTGTTTTTT.

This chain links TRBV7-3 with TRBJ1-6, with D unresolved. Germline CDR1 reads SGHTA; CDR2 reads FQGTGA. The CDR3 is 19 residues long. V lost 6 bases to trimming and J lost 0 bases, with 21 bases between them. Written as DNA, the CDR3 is TGTGCCAGCAGTTTCCAAGACAATGCTGTGAGCTCCTATAATTCACCCCTCCACTTT. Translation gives CASSFQDNAVSSYNSPLHF.

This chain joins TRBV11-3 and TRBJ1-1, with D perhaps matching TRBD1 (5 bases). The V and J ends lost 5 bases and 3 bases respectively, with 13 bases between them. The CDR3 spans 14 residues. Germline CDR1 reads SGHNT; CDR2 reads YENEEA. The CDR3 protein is CASSPTGRDTEAFF. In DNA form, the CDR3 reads TGTGCCAGCAGCCCCACGGGCAGGGACACTGAAGCTTTCTTT.

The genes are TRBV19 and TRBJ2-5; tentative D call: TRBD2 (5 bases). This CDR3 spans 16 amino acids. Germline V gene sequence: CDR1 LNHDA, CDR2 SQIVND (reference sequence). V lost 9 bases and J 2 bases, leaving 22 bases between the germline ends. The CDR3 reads CASADWTRLGQETQYF. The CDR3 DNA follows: TGTGCCAGCGCTGATTGGACTCGGCTAGGGCAAGAGACCCAGTACTTC.

CDR3 in DNA: TGTGCCAGCTCATTGCTGGGTGGCGGACAGGGCTACAATGAGCAGTTCTTC. Its protein product is CASSLLGGGQGYNEQFF. The rearrangement links TRBV18 to TRBJ2-1, with 8 bases that match TRBD1. The CDR3 runs to 17 residues. Germline assignment: CDR1 KGHSH and CDR2 LQKENI. Trimming removed 5 bases from V and 3 bases from J; junction bases left unmatched: 12.

CDR3 nucleotide sequence: TGCAGCGTTGACGTAGGACAGGGGGCGGACTATGGCTACACCTTC. Translation gives CSVDVGQGADYGYTF. V gene TRBV29-1 combines with J gene TRBJ1-2; 11 bases agree with TRBD1. Germline V gene lookup returns CDR1 SQVTM and CDR2 ANQGSEA. V shed 3 bases and J 3 bases; nucleotides not matched to a gene: 6. There are 15 residues in the CDR3.

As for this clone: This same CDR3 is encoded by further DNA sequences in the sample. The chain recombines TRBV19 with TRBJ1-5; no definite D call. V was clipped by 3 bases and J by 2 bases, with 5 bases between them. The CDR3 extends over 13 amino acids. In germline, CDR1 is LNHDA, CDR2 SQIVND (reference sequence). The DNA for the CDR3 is TGTGCCAGTAGTATGTCGGGCAATCAGCCCCAGCATTTT. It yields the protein CASSMSGNQPQHF.

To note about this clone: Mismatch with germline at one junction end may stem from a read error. The chain's CDR3 is CASSLGTLGLAGSVF. The CDR3 bases are TGTGCCAGCAGCTTAGGAACCCTCGGACTAGCGGGGTCGGTCTTC. The rearrangement links TRBV11-2 to TRBJ2-1, with TRBD2 identical over 12 bases. The CDR3 totals 15 residues. From germline, CDR1 is SGHAT and CDR2 FQNNGV.

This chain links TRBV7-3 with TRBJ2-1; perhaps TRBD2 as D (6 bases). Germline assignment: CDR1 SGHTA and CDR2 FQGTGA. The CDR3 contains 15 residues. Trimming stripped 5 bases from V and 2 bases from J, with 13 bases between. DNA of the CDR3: TGTGCCAGCAGCCCTCCGGGACTCCCCTACAATGAGCAGTTCTTC. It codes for CASSPPGLPYNEQFF.

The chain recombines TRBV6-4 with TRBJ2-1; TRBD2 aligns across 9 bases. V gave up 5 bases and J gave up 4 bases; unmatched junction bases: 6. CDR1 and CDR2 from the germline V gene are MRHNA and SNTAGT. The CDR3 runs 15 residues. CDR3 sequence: CASSQTSGFYNEQFF. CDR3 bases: TGTGCCAGCAGTCAGACTAGCGGTTTTTACAATGAGCAGTTCTTC.

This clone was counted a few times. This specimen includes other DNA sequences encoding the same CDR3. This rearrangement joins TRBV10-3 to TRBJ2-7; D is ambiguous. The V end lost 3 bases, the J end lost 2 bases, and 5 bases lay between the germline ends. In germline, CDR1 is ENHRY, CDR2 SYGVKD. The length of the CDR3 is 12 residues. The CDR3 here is CAISEVAYEQYF. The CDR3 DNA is TGTGCCATCAGTGAAGTAGCCTACGAGCAGTACTTC.

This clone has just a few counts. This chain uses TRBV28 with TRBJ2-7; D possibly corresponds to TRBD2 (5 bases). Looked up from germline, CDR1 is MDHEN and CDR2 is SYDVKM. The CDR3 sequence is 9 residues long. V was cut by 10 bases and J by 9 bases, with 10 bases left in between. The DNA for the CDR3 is TGTGCCACTGGGGAGTCGCAGTACTTC. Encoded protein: CATGESQYF.